This TCR beta chain appears in the sequencing data of a study of shared clonotypes between healthy human individuals. Study context: For every donor, three CD4 naive, three CD4 memory, two CD8 naive and one CD8 memory plates were used.

Deep was the level used in running the assay. Source study methods: ImmunoSEQ output held junction-only sequences without quality scores, so filtering differed. Sequencing was performed with immunoSEQ multiplex PCR; in TCRdb, only in-frame clones are kept and a portion is missing. The V and J calls and clone size are taken from that table; D and trimming were inferred from the DNA. The data hold around 620,000 clones, with approximately 95% observed a single time. Naive CD8 isolation took CD45RO-negative cells positively selected for CCR7 and excluded terminally differentiated effector memory CD45RA+ cells. V gave up 5 bases and J gave up 8 bases, with 12 bases separating them. The length of the CDR3 is 12 residues. Germline values: CDR1 MNHEY, CDR2 SVGAGI. This clone was counted a single time.

This receptor was obtained from a woman in her twenties or thirties in good health. The chain employs TRBV6-5 and TRBJ1-1; D is undetermined. Sequencing used naive CD8+ T cells sorted from blood. The CDR3, as DNA: TGTGCCAGCAGTGATCTTGCAGTAGAAGCTTTCTTT. Amino acids: CASSDLAVEAFF.